The 10 T cell receptor beta chains listed next were all sequenced from one sample in a study of control samples from healthy donors and cancer patients. Sequencing used immunoSEQ multiplex PCR; TCRdb keeps in-frame clones, though not all of them. The sample consists of roughly 41,000 clones, about 94% of them appearing once. Sample: blood. Source of these receptors: a man aged 55-75 years in good health.

J is TRBJ2-3 and V is TRBV29-1; 11 nucleotides match TRBD2. CDR3 length equals 16 residues. CDR1 and CDR2 (germline): SQVTM, ANQGSEA. The V gene end was trimmed by 4 bases and the J gene end by 5 bases; junction bases not matched to a gene: 11. The CDR3 reads CSVVSSSGRSGDTQYF. CDR3 bases: TGCAGCGTTGTTAGCTCTAGCGGGAGGAGTGGAGATACGCAGTATTTT.

This clone was observed a single time. The chain recombines TRBV19 with TRBJ1-1; possibly TRBD1 for D (5 bases). The CDR3 sequence is 12 residues long. The germline CDR1 and CDR2 sequences are LNHDA and SQIVND (reference sequence). V was clipped by 10 bases and J by 8 bases, with 17 bases between them. CDR3 DNA sequence: TGTGCCACCTGGGGCGGGAAGACCGAAGCTTTCTTT. It codes for CATWGGKTEAFF.

The V and J genes are TRBV28 and TRBJ2-6; D remains ambiguous. Germline CDR1 reads MDHEN; CDR2 reads SYDVKM. Trimming took off 2 bases at V and 0 bases at J, with 20 bases between the two ends. The CDR3 loop spans 20 amino acids. The CDR3: CASSLHSERHTRSGANVLTF. The CDR3, as DNA: TGTGCCAGCAGTTTACATTCAGAGAGACATACTCGCTCTGGGGCCAACGTCCTGACTTTC.

The chain employs TRBV28 and TRBJ2-2; D is uncertain. The V gene's germline CDR1 is MDHEN and CDR2 SYDVKM. V was cut by 8 bases and J by 0 bases, with 10 bases left in between. The length of the CDR3 is 14 residues. In DNA form, the CDR3 reads TGTGCCAGCGGCAATGGGGCGAACACCGGGGAGCTGTTTTTT. It codes for CASGNGANTGELFF.

V usage is TRBV19 and J usage is TRBJ1-1; 10 bases agree with TRBD1. The CDR3 is 13 amino acids. Germline CDR1 is LNHDA and CDR2 is SQIVND (reference sequence). V lost 4 bases to trimming and J lost 6 bases; unmatched junction nucleotides: 2. CDR3 coding DNA: TGTGCCAGTAGTAGGGACAGGGGACCTGAAGCTTTCTTT. This sequence encodes CASSRDRGPEAFF.

The chain joins TRBV25-1 to TRBJ2-3; no definite D call. V was cut by 9 bases and J by 6 bases, with 13 bases left in between. The CDR3 length is 12 residues. Germline CDR1 and CDR2: MGHDK and SYGVNS. CDR3 in DNA: TGTGCCAGTGTCTTTGGTGGGGATACGCAGTATTTT. It codes for CASVFGGDTQYF.

The J gene is TRBJ2-7, the V gene TRBV19; perhaps TRBD1 as D (7 bases). This CDR3 region has 13 residues. The germline CDR1 and CDR2 sequences are LNHDA and SQIVND (reference sequence). The V end lost 8 bases, the J end lost 6 bases, and 17 bases lay between the germline ends. The CDR3 nucleotides are TGTGCCAGTTCCAGGGGGGAGGTTCGCGAGCAGTACTTC. Translation: CASSRGEVREQYF.

The rearrangement links TRBV18 to TRBJ2-7; 9 bases match TRBD1. This CDR3 is built from 15 residues. V shed 6 bases, J shed 3 bases, and the junction held 9 bases outside the gene matches. Germline loops: CDR1 KGHSH, CDR2 LQKENI. CDR3: CASSVGQGVNYEQYF. As DNA, the CDR3 is TGTGCCAGCTCTGTGGGACAGGGTGTCAACTACGAGCAGTACTTC.

V is TRBV18 and J is TRBJ2-7; no firm D call. The V end lost 2 bases, the J end lost 2 bases, and 10 bases lay between the germline ends. The germline CDR1 and CDR2 sequences are KGHSH and LQKENI. The CDR3 runs to 14 residues. This CDR3 is CASSPDVTPYEQYF. Here the CDR3 DNA reads TGTGCCAGCTCACCAGACGTAACTCCCTACGAGCAGTACTTC.

The rearrangement links TRBV6-5 to TRBJ2-3, with D maybe TRBD1 (6 bases). CDR1 and CDR2 (germline): MNHEY, SVGAGI. The CDR3 spans 15 residues. Trimming removed 5 bases at V and 0 bases at J, with 12 bases between. The DNA for the CDR3 is TGTGCCAGCAGTCCCGGGACACTAAGCACAGATACGCAGTATTTT. This encodes CASSPGTLSTDTQYF.